This TCR beta chain was sequenced during a study of blood T cells in healthy people across ages. The study's findings and limits: Aged donors had fewer naive CD4+ cells and lower diversity than long-lived donors.

About this clonotype itself: The antigen is not known.

Per-sample PBMC isolation yielded at least 6.5 million cells. Primers used in a second PCR of about 6 to 11 cycles were a sample-barcoded 5' primer and a J-beta primer mix. Every molecule of cDNA carried a tag from a template-switch adaptor with 12 random nucleotides. Each CDR3 protein gets one entry after TCRdb re-called the 5' RACE reads with MiXCR. There are some 760,000 distinct CDR3 sequences in the sample; roughly 25% occur only once, and 9% to 9.5% lies in the top ten. There are 18 residues in the CDR3. V lost 2 bases and J lost 0; bases outside the gene matches: 10. Germline V gene lookup returns CDR1 MDHEN and CDR2 SYDVKM. The data were also submitted as part of a second study, on T cells of mothers and their children.

Sample: blood. The rearrangement links TRBV28 to TRBJ2-1; 7 nucleotides match TRBD1. The receptor's source is a boy younger than 18 in good health. The CDR3 loop is CASSLNRRDSRSYNEQFF. The CDR3 DNA sequence: TGTGCCAGCAGTTTAAACCGCAGGGACAGCCGCTCCTACAATGAGCAGTTCTTC. The complete variable domain, with remaining parts taken from reference TRBV28 and TRBJ2-1, reads DVKVTQSSRYLVKRTGEKVFLECVQDMDHENMFWYRQDPGLGLRLIYFSYDVKMKEKGDIPEGYSVSREKKERFSLILESASTNQTSMYLCASSLNRRDSRSYNEQFFGPGTRLTVL.